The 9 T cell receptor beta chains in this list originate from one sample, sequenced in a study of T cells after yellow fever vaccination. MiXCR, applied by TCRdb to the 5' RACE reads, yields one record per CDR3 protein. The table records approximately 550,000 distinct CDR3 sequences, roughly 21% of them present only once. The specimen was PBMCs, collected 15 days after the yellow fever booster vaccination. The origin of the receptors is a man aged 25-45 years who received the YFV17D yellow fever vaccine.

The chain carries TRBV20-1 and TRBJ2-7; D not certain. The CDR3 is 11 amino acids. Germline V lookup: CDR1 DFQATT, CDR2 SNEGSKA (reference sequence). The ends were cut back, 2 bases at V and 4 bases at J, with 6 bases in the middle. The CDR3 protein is CSARRQYEQYF. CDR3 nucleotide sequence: TGCAGTGCTAGAAGGCAGTACGAGCAGTACTTC.

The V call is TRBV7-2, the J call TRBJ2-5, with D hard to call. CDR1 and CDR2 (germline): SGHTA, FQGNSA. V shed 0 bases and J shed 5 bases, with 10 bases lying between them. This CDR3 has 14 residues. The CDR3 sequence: CASSLAYLGETQYF. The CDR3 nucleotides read TGTGCCAGCAGCTTAGCGTACCTGGGGGAGACCCAGTACTTC.

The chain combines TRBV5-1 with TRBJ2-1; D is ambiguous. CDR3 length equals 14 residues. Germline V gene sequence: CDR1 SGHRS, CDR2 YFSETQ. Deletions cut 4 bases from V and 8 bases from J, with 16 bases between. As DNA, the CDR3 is TGCGCCAGCAGCAAGGATCCCCTGGCCGATGAGCAGTTCTTC. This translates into CASSKDPLADEQFF.

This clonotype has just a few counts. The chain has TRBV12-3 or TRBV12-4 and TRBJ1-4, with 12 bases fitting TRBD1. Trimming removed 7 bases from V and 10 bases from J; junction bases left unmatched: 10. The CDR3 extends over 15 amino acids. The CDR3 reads CASTLGGQGARKLFF. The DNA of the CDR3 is TGTGCCAGCACCCTGGGGGGACAGGGGGCGCGAAAACTGTTTTTT.

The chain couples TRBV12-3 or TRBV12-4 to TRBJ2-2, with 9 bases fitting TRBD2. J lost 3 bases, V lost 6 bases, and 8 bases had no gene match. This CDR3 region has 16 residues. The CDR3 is CASRYSGRGYTGELFF. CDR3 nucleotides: TGTGCCAGCAGGTATAGCGGGAGAGGGTACACCGGGGAGCTGTTTTTT.

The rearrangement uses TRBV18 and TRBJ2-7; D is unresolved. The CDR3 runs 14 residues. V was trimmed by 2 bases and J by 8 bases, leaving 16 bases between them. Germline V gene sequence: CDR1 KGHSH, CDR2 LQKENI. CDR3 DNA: TGTGCCAGCTCACCATCCGTTACTGGGGATCAGCAGTACTTC. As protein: CASSPSVTGDQQYF.

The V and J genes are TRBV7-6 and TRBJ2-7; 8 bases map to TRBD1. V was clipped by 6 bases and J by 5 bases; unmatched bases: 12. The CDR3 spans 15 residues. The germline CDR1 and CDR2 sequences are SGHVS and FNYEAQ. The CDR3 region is CASRFNTGQGDEQYF. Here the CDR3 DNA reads TGTGCCAGCAGGTTCAATACCGGACAGGGCGACGAGCAGTACTTC.

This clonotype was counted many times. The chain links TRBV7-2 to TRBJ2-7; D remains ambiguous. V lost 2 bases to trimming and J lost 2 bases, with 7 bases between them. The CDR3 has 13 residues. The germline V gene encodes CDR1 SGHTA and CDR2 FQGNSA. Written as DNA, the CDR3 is TGTGCCAGCAGCTTAAATTTGGCCTACGAGCAGTACTTC. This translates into CASSLNLAYEQYF.

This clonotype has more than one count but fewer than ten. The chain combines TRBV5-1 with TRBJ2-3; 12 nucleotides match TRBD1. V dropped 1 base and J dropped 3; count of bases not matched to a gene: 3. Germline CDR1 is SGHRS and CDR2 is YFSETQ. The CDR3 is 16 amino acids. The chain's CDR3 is CASSLRGQGATDTQYF. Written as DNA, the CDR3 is TGCGCCAGCAGCTTGAGGGGACAGGGGGCTACAGATACGCAGTATTTT.